Following are 25 T cell receptor beta chains from one sample sequenced in a study of blood T cell repertoires in COVID-19. Profiled with immunoSEQ multiplex PCR; TCRdb holds only in-frame clones, not every one. Counted here are approximately 94,000 clones, over 80% occurring once; the ten biggest clones make up roughly an eighth. What was sequenced was peripheral blood. The receptor set was obtained from a man in his fifties or sixties with active or convalescent COVID-19.

The chain's CDR3 is CATGSVGLSGNTIYF. The CDR3 nucleotides read TGTGCCACCGGTAGCGTCGGACTCTCTGGAAACACCATATATTTT. The chain links TRBV13 to TRBJ1-3; D not certain. Germline V gives CDR1 PRHDT, CDR2 FYEKMQ (reference sequence). The CDR3 has 15 amino acids. Trimming left V 10 bases short and J 0 bases short, with 16 bases between.

The chain couples TRBV19 to TRBJ1-5, with D tentatively TRBD1 (5 bases). CDR3 length: 14 residues. Germline values: CDR1 LNHDA, CDR2 SQIVND (reference sequence). Trimming removed 8 bases at V and 6 bases at J, with 17 bases between. CDR3 nucleotides: TGTGCCAGTCCCCCCTACCAGGGAGGTCAGCCCCAGCATTTT. Its translation: CASPPYQGGQPQHF.

V is TRBV19 and J is TRBJ1-3; 7 positions agree with TRBD1. The J segment lost 0 bases and the V segment lost 8 bases, leaving 4 bases of the junction unmatched. The CDR3 is 14 residues long. Germline V lookup: CDR1 LNHDA, CDR2 SQIVND (reference sequence). In nucleotides, the CDR3 is TGTGCCAGTTTTGGGACAGCCTCTGGAAACACCATATATTTT. Its translation is CASFGTASGNTIYF.

The rearrangement links TRBV24-1 to TRBJ1-2; D is uncertain. Trimming shortened V by 8 bases and J by 6 bases, and 15 bases separated the two germline ends. Germline V gene data show CDR1 as KGHDR and CDR2 as SFDVKD. This CDR3 is built from 13 residues. The CDR3 loop is CATTPWGEHGYTF. The CDR3 nucleotides are TGTGCCACCACCCCTTGGGGAGAACATGGCTACACCTTC.

This chain joins TRBV19 and TRBJ1-5; D unresolved. Trimming left V 2 bases short and J 1 base short, with 6 bases between. Germline V gene data show CDR1 as LNHDA and CDR2 as SQIVND (reference sequence). The CDR3 consists of 14 residues. The CDR3 region has the DNA TGTGCCAGTAGTATAACAGCAAGCAATCAGCCCCAGCATTTT. Encoded protein: CASSITASNQPQHF.

The V call is TRBV7-2, the J call TRBJ2-3; D remains unclear. Germline V CDR1 and CDR2: SGHTA, FQGNSA. Trimming removed 2 bases from V and 0 bases from J, with 9 bases in between. The CDR3 sequence is 15 residues long. CDR3: CASSLPSFSTDTQYF. Written as DNA, the CDR3 is TGTGCCAGCAGCTTACCTAGTTTTAGCACAGATACGCAGTATTTT.

This chain uses TRBV7-3 with TRBJ2-3, with 9 nucleotides matching TRBD1. This CDR3 has 15 amino acids. The germline gives CDR1 SGHTA, CDR2 FQGTGA. J gave up 0 bases and V 5 bases, and 3 bases lay outside the gene matches. CDR3 amino acids: CASSRTGASTDTQYF. CDR3 nucleotide sequence: TGTGCCAGCAGCCGGACAGGGGCCAGCACAGATACGCAGTATTTT.

This chain connects TRBV19 to TRBJ1-2; 7 bases agree with TRBD1. The germline V gene encodes CDR1 LNHDA and CDR2 SQIVND (reference sequence). This CDR3 contains 15 residues. With V trimmed by 6 bases and J by 2 bases, 9 bases remained unmatched. Written as DNA, the CDR3 is TGTGCCAGTAGGAACACAGACAGGGTAAACTATGGCTACACCTTC. Its translation is CASRNTDRVNYGYTF.

V gene TRBV24-1 combines with J gene TRBJ2-5, with 8 bases fitting TRBD2. V shed 5 bases and J 4 bases; nucleotides not matched to a gene: 11. The CDR3 extends over 16 amino acids. Germline V gene data show CDR1 as KGHDR and CDR2 as SFDVKD. CDR3 sequence: CATSGGGGRNSETQYF. The CDR3 nucleotides are TGTGCCACCAGTGGGGGTGGCGGGAGGAATTCAGAGACCCAGTACTTC.

The rearrangement uses TRBV6-1 and TRBJ1-5; possible D gene TRBD1, 5 bases. This CDR3 comprises 16 residues. The V gene's germline CDR1 is MNHNS and CDR2 SASEGT. V was clipped by 2 bases and J by 0 bases, with 11 bases between them. The DNA of the CDR3 is TGTGCCAGCAGTGAAAGACAGAGAAGTAGCAATCAGCCCCAGCATTTT. Translating it yields CASSERQRSSNQPQHF.

The chain has TRBV5-3 and TRBJ2-3, with TRBD2 matching over 8 bases. TRBV5-3 is recorded as an ORF, its role being uncertain. This CDR3 region has 14 residues. Losses at the gene ends were 5 bases for V and 4 bases for J; bases not matched to a gene: 6. The CDR3 DNA sequence: TGTGCCAGAAGTAAAGCGGGAGTGTCAGATACGCAGTATTTT. Translating gives CARSKAGVSDTQYF.

The CDR3 DNA is TGTGCCACCAGTGACCCGGTGGGGGGGGAAACTGAAGCTTTCTTT. Translation: CATSDPVGGETEAFF. This rearrangement joins TRBV24-1 to TRBJ1-1; D may be TRBD1 (5 bases). The CDR3 covers 15 residues. With 4 bases removed from V and 5 bases from J, the gap between germline ends came to 16 bases. The V gene's germline CDR1 is KGHDR and CDR2 SFDVKD.

The rearrangement uses TRBV6-5 and TRBJ2-7, with 9 bases matching TRBD2. V lost 6 bases, J lost 4 bases, and 1 base stayed unmatched. The CDR3 sequence is 12 residues long. Germline-derived CDR1 and CDR2 are MNHEY and SVGAGI. The chain's CDR3 is CASSTSGYEQYF. As DNA, the CDR3 is TGTGCCAGCAGCACTAGCGGGTACGAGCAGTACTTC.

The rearrangement uses TRBV5-1 and TRBJ1-3, with D possibly being TRBD1 (6 bases). This CDR3 is 17 amino acids long. V was pared by 0 bases and J by 2 bases, with 15 bases between. From germline, CDR1 is SGHRS and CDR2 YFSETQ. CDR3 sequence (DNA): TGCGCCAGCAGCTTGGGGGGGCAGGCGGTCACTGGAAACACCATATATTTT. This codes for CASSLGGQAVTGNTIYF.

The J gene is TRBJ2-2, the V gene TRBV7-6; D call uncertain. The CDR3 runs to 12 residues. The germline V gene has CDR1 SGHVS and CDR2 FNYEAQ. The V gene lost 4 bases and the J gene lost 3 bases, with 3 bases spanning the gap. CDR3 nucleotides: TGTGCCAGCAGCTCGTACACCGGGGAGCTGTTTTTT. It codes for CASSSYTGELFF. Full variable domain (outside the CDR3, taken from reference TRBV7-6 and TRBJ2-2): GAGVSQSPRYKVTKRGQDVALRCDPISGHVSLYWYRQALGQGPEFLTYFNYEAQQDKSGLPNDRFSAERPEGSISTLTIQRTEQRDSAMYRCASSSYTGELFFGEGSRLTVL.

The V gene is TRBV4-1, the J gene TRBJ1-2; the match to TRBD1 covers 9 bases. Germline V gene sequence: CDR1 MGHRA, CDR2 YSYEKL. The CDR3 extends over 15 amino acids. Trimming removed 4 bases from V and 7 bases from J; junction bases left unmatched: 10. In DNA, the CDR3 is TGCGCCAGCAGCCCGACATTGGGGACAGGGTCTGGCTACACCTTC. Its translation is CASSPTLGTGSGYTF.

The chain couples TRBV7-2 to TRBJ2-3; TRBD1 matches 8 bases. Losses at the gene ends were 1 base for V and 3 bases for J; bases not matched to a gene: 3. The germline V gene has CDR1 SGHTA and CDR2 FQGNSA. The CDR3 loop spans 15 amino acids. The CDR3 DNA reads TGTGCCAGCAGCTTAGACAGGGGGAGGACAGATACGCAGTATTTT. Its translation: CASSLDRGRTDTQYF.

This chain links TRBV5-4 with TRBJ2-2; TRBD2 matches 12 bases. The V gene's germline CDR1 is SGHNT and CDR2 YYREEE (reference sequence). This CDR3 has 18 residues. The junction had 5 bases not matched to a gene; V was cut back by 0 bases and J by 2 bases. The CDR3, as DNA: TGTGCCAGCAGCTTGGAGCCTAGCGGGAGGGGTAACACCGGGGAGCTGTTTTTT. Its translation: CASSLEPSGRGNTGELFF.

The rearrangement links TRBV12-3 or TRBV12-4 to TRBJ1-5; the D is unclear. CDR3 size: 13 residues. The V and J ends lost 5 bases and 6 bases respectively, with 11 bases between them. In nucleotides, the CDR3 is TGTGCCAGCAGTGCTGGGGAGGGTCAGCCCCAGCATTTT. The encoded protein is CASSAGEGQPQHF.

V and J are TRBV5-5 and TRBJ1-1; D is unclear. Deletions cut 4 bases from V and 0 bases from J, with 13 bases between. Germline V gives CDR1 SGHKS, CDR2 YYEKEE (reference sequence). The CDR3 extends over 15 amino acids. DNA of the CDR3: TGTGCCAGCAGCGCGACTGGCGCAATGAACACTGAAGCTTTCTTT. Its translation is CASSATGAMNTEAFF.

Comments on this clone: One end of the junction varies from germline; a read error may be responsible. The chain joins TRBV19 to TRBJ1-5, with 8 bases fitting TRBD1. Germline assignment: CDR1 LNHDA and CDR2 SQIVND (reference sequence). CDR3 size: 16 residues. CDR3 amino acids: CVSSPTGVIGNQPQHF. The DNA for the CDR3 is TGTGTCAGTAGTCCGACAGGGGTAATTGGCAATCAGCCCCAGCATTTT.

V and J are TRBV24-1 and TRBJ2-1, with 9 bases matching TRBD2. Germline V gene data show CDR1 as KGHDR and CDR2 as SFDVKD. This CDR3 is built from 15 residues. V was pared by 5 bases and J by 2 bases, with 3 bases of the junction left unmatched. Here the CDR3 reads CATSVASGTYNEQFF. Here the CDR3 DNA reads TGTGCCACCAGTGTGGCTAGCGGGACCTACAATGAGCAGTTCTTC.

The rearrangement joins TRBV2 to TRBJ1-1; D possibly corresponds to TRBD1 (5 bases). The CDR3 contains 12 residues. Germline V gene sequence: CDR1 SNHLY, CDR2 FYNNEI. V was shortened by 7 bases and J by 11 bases, with 17 bases between the two germline ends. This CDR3 reads CASTLGEQRAFF. The DNA for the CDR3 is TGTGCCAGCACTCTAGGGGAACAGAGGGCTTTCTTT.

The table lists this clone with a count of one. This rearrangement joins TRBV6-5 to TRBJ1-2; D perhaps matches TRBD1 (5 bases). V lost 6 bases to trimming and J lost 7 bases, with 12 bases between them. CDR3 length: 12 amino acids. The V gene's germline CDR1 is MNHEY and CDR2 SVGAGI. The CDR3 sequence is CASRLGGRGYTF. CDR3 DNA sequence: TGTGCCAGCAGGTTGGGGGGTCGTGGCTACACCTTC.

This chain uses TRBV24-1 with TRBJ1-1; 7 nucleotides align to TRBD1. Germline CDR1 and CDR2: KGHDR and SFDVKD. V was clipped by 4 bases and J by 7 bases; unmatched bases: 5. This CDR3 is 13 amino acids long. CDR3 loop: CATSDPNRGEAFF. DNA for the CDR3: TGTGCCACCAGTGACCCAAACAGGGGTGAAGCTTTCTTT.